This record looks at one T cell receptor (beta chain) sequence and its context. In this sample, this clone turned up a few times. What antigen it recognizes has not been identified. No much larger clone is present one base from it, and per-base qualities are unavailable. The data stem from a study of cytomegalovirus exposure and HLA in healthy donors (dated by TCRdb to the late 2010s). About the full investigation: According to an earlier analysis of 587 of the donors, about 180 million T cells yielded 90 million to 130 million unique TCR beta sequences and about 280 Gb of sequence data. Approximately 300 gigabases of sequencing data and 70 million to 100 million unique TCR sequences made up an early release that covered approximately 620 HLA-typed donors. Among about 360 genotyped donors of the cohort, an average of about 240,000 unique TCR beta nucleotide sequences were sequenced per donor, roughly 18% of them non-productive. A later genetic analysis used genome-wide SNP genotypes for about 65% of the roughly 700 donors, treating that subset as a discovery cohort. The study aimed to test whether cataloging public T cell receptors could reveal signatures of past pathogen exposure. About five DR-DQ haplotypes were treated as single units for association and clustering because of strong linkage in the cohort. HLA typing included class I and class II loci at four-digit resolution. Alongside the repertoire data, information on donor age, sex, ethnicity and CMV serostatus was compiled. To decide whether each TCR beta V gene segment behaved as functional or pseudogenic, an earlier analysis of several hundred of the donors relied on high-throughput TCR beta sequencing. Of the roughly 400 genotyped donors, approximately 83% fell in the genetic ancestry cluster associated with self-reported Caucasian donors. To predict cytomegalovirus infection status, the study brought together high-throughput TCR immunosequencing, statistical association of individual TCRs with disease status, and machine learning. A later analysis re-analyzed previously published TCR beta repertoires from 650 to 800 donors and added high-resolution HLA genotyping to study TCR occurrence patterns. The study used immunosequencing to profile the T cell repertoires of 600 to 850 subjects and linked those repertoires to cytomegalovirus serostatus. The number of typed donors differed by locus: 629-630 for A, B, C, DRB1 and DQB1; 522 for DQA1; approximately 610 for DPA1; and about 450 for DPB1. Every discovery cohort repertoire had been produced on one sequencing platform. In addition to the first cohort of 666 subjects, a separate validation cohort of 120 different subjects was used. In the later analysis, no new phenotypic data were used to find candidate immune exposures; instead, reliance was placed on TCR beta sequences and their occurrence across donors. General findings and caveats noted by the study authors: According to a later analysis, TCR association rates differed among HLA loci, with DRB1 alleles showing the most associated TCRs and HLA-C alleles showing the fewest. The 87-base-pair reads could not distinguish some IMGT-functional V segments, including TRBV6-2 and TRBV6-3, so those segments were excluded. Most TCR sequences were observed very rarely across donors, whereas some public TCRs were present in many individuals. In a later analysis, HLA-associated TCR beta chains showed more clonal expansion and lower generation probabilities than non-associated chains that were equally common. Broadly in line with IMGT annotations, most TCR beta V segments showed up in productive rearrangements about 87% or about 30% of the time in an earlier analysis of 587 of the donors. The sequencing pipeline was judged likely to have produced a cluster of highly shared sequence variants as a technical artifact. According to a later genetic analysis, donors in an Asian-associated ancestry cluster had fewer N-insertions in productive TCRs than the roughly 670-donor mean. HLA typing was unavailable for some donors at each locus, so association tests used only the typed subset. According to a later analysis, parvovirus B19, influenza, CMV and Epstein-Barr virus appeared linked to several top co-occurrence clusters. In vitro tests confirmed that a few of the cytomegalovirus-associated TCR beta chains recognize cytomegalovirus antigens. In a later genetic analysis, a missense DCLRE1C variant was associated with V-gene and J-gene trimming of TCR beta chains, and the association was replicated in an independent cohort. It was suggested by the authors that the approach could potentially be generalized to other disease states and immunological phenotypes. Roughly uniform sequencing depth across donors was assumed in presence/absence analyses, although this assumption may not hold. Only TCR beta chains were sequenced in this cohort, and the absence of alpha or paired-chain data limited detectable features. Roughly 17 rarely observed V segments, including chromosome 9 orphons, were excluded from the earlier analysis of several hundred of the donors because counts were too low. The classifier was reported to diagnose cytomegalovirus status with high specificity and sensitivity in both the original cohort and the validation cohort. Strong co-occurrence of HLA alleles, especially DR and DQ, made assigning TCR associations to individual alleles difficult. In a later analysis, most CMV-associated TCR beta chains were found to appear HLA-restricted, with HLA associations seemingly driven largely by CMV exposure. Linkage disequilibrium might explain the correlated functional status among segregating V segments, but an unknown experimental factor could not be ruled out. Specific HLA alleles were associated with about 17,000 TCR beta sequences at a false discovery rate of 0.05 in a later analysis. A further reported finding was that TCR beta sequences accurately predicted the HLA-A and HLA-B alleles for most subjects in the first cohort. The study listed 170 or so TCR beta chains as associated with cytomegalovirus. For the cohort, immune exposure information was limited to CMV serostatus.

Receptor amplification or capture employed the immunoSEQ multiplex PCR assay. For the multiplex PCR, a mixture combining 60 forward primers for TCR Vbeta segments and 13 reverse primers for TCR Jbeta segments was used. Amplification of the CDR3 region of rearranged TCR beta genes was performed with a multiplex PCR assay on genomic DNA. The amplified TCR beta libraries were sequenced on the Illumina HiSeq System as 87-base-pair reads. Concerning the study's data processing: In a later analysis, about 80 million unique TCR beta chains were counted across the approximately 640 repertoires, and around 10 million of these chains were shared by at least two donors. Raw reads were error-corrected and collapsed into unique sequences by a nearest-neighbor algorithm in which closely related sequences were merged to remove PCR and sequencing errors. Alignment of CDR3 sequences to IMGT reference sequences was used to assign V, D and J gene segments. For a sequence to be retained, a match of at least six nucleotides was required to both a V gene segment and a J gene segment. A rearrangement was called productive if the CDR3 had no stop codons and remained in frame with V and J, and every other rearrangement was called non-productive. Following IMGT convention, CDR3 was defined as the stretch from the second conserved V-encoded cysteine up to the conserved J-encoded phenylalanine. The earlier analysis of roughly 590 of the donors excluded sequences that lacked an unambiguous match to a single V gene segment. In an earlier analysis of some 590 of the donors, V segments were called functional above 56.7% productive rearrangements and were called segregating when the between-donor standard deviation exceeded 5%. A statistical classification framework was built to diagnose cytomegalovirus status from the catalog of TCR beta chain sequences. A later analysis assigned V and J genes by comparing TCR nucleotide sequences with IMGT/GENE-DB human TR gene sequences. A later analysis assigned CDR3 sequences and most-parsimonious VDJ recombination scenarios with the TCRdist pipeline. A later analysis defined each TCR beta chain by its CDR3 amino acid sequence plus V-gene family, and excluded reads lacking a unique V-gene family. To address suspected cross-contamination and a sequencing artifact, a later analysis removed approximately 600 highly shared, low-generation-probability nucleotide sequences. A later analysis calculated a clonal expansion index for each public chain from normalized within-repertoire ranks of inferred template counts. In a later analysis, generation probabilities were computed using a VDJ recombination model fitted to out-of-frame rearrangements, and the results were checked against IGoR. A later analysis scored TCR-TCR, TCR-HLA and TCR-CMV co-occurrence with hypergeometric tests, applying a repertoire-size bias correction to TCR pairs. A later analysis estimated false discovery rates by permuting HLA or CMV assignments 20 times. In a later analysis, co-occurring TCRs were grouped with DBSCAN, and TCRdist sequence similarity was added when clustering was performed within HLA-allele-positive subsets. Repertoires with fewer than 30,000 or more than 120,000 public chains, plus five repertoires with anomalous nucleotide sharing, were excluded from co-occurrence clustering. TCRdb's version of the immuneACCESS table is confined to in-frame rearrangements and falls short of the full clone set. An unresolved V gene accounts for under half of the shortfall where checked; the remainder is of unknown origin. V and J calls and clone size are as listed in that table; D and trimming were resolved from the DNA. The sample table records about 120,000 clones; 70% to 75% of these occur just once. The biggest ten clones account for 4.1% of the sample.

The cohort comprised 670 or so healthy bone marrow donors. At the time of sampling, all cohort members were nominally healthy, though unrecorded immune exposures were likely present. The donor tested CMV seronegative and was one of the 352 seronegative cohort members. A peripheral blood sample was provided by each donor, and peripheral blood mononuclear cells were used for TCR beta sequencing. The Qiagen DNeasy Blood Extraction Kit was used to extract genomic DNA from the blood cell samples. V drops 4 bases and J drops 0 bases, leaving 14 bases in between. Sequences SGHKS (CDR1) and YYEKEE (CDR2) are obtained from the germline V gene (reference sequence). Counted from cysteine to phenylalanine, this CDR3 has 16 amino acids. The only DNA kept is the CDR3, 48 bases in frame from the first base.

This receptor was taken from a woman aged 40 to 50 in good health and CMV-seronegative. Here the chain combines TRBV5-5 and TRBJ1-5, with the D gene uncertain. Sample: PBMCs. The CDR3 in this case is CASSPLLLNSNQPQHF. At the DNA level, the sequence is TGTGCCAGCAGCCCACTCCTCCTCAATAGCAATCAGCCCCAGCATTTT.